This entry concerns a single T cell receptor beta chain. The entry originates in a study of blood T cell repertoires in COVID-19. From germline, CDR1 is MNHNY and CDR2 SVGAGI (reference sequence). The CDR3 runs to 17 residues. Trimming removed 5 bases from V and 0 bases from J, with 18 bases in between. Some clones are missing from TCRdb's copy, which holds only in-frame ones; the method was immunoSEQ multiplex PCR. Among about 73,000 clones, approximately 80% were seen once, and the ten largest hold 2.5% to 3%. The gene calls are TRBV6-6 and TRBJ2-3; D is possibly TRBD1 (5 bases). The sample taken for sequencing was peripheral blood. The receptor comes from a man older than 75 with active or convalescent COVID-19. CDR3 in DNA: TGTGCCAGCAGTCCGCTCCCACAGGAGATGAGCACAGATACGCAGTATTTT. It is translated as CASSPLPQEMSTDTQYF.